This TCR beta chain was identified during a study of shared clonotypes between healthy human individuals. Study summary: Donors had three CD4 naive, three CD4 memory, two CD8 naive and one CD8 memory plate apiece.

CD45RA-negative memory and CD45RA+ naive subsets were split from the CD4+ cells. V was clipped by 5 bases and J by 6 bases, with 14 bases between them. Germline-derived CDR1 and CDR2 are SGHAT and FQNNGV. This CDR3 is 13 amino acids long. Assay: immunoSEQ multiplex PCR; the TCRdb copy retains only in-frame clones and omits some. The sample records about a million clones, around four fifths being singletons. Sample: memory CD4+ T cells sorted from blood. The sample's subset: CD45RA-negative fraction. This clonotype was obtained from a man aged 18 to 29 in good health. The chain is built from TRBV11-2 and TRBJ2-7; D ambiguous. The CDR3 nucleotides are TGTGCCAGCAGCCCCACTCGAGCGACCGAGCAGTACTTC. It translates to CASSPTRATEQYF.